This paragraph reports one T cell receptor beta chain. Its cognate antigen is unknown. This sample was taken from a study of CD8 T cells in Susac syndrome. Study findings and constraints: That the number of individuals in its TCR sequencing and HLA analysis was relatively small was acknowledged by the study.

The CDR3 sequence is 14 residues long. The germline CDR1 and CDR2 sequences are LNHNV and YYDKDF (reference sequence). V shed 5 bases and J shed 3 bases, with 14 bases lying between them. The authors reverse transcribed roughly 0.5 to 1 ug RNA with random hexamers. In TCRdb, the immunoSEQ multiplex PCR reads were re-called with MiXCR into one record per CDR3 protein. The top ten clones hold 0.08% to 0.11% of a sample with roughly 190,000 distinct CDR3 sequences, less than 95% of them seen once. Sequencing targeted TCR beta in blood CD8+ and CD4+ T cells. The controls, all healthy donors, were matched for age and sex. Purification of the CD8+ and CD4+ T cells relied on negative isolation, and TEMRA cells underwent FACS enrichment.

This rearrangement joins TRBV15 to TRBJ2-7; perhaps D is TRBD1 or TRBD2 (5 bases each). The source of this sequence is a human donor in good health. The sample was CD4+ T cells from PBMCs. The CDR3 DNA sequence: TGTGCCACCAGCCCCGGTGGGGACGGCTACGAGCAGTACTTC. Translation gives CATSPGGDGYEQYF.